Listed here are 30 T cell receptor beta chains from one sample, sequenced in a study of tumor-infiltrating lymphocytes in primary liver carcinoma. A constant-region primer served to make TCR beta cDNA from roughly 460 ng total RNA. Sequencing libraries for TCR beta derived from three nested multiplex PCR rounds that used slightly modified ARM-PCR. The study ran its first two PCR rounds for around 10 cycles each, using TRBV1-TRBV30 forward primers and a C-beta reverse primer. TCRdb analysed the multiplex PCR reads with MiXCR anew, one entry per CDR3 protein. The sample carries approximately 190,000 distinct CDR3 sequences, around 85% recorded once. From unsorted bulk tissue weighing about 20-32 mg, DNA and RNA were co-extracted. The sequenced material came from tumor tissue from primary liver carcinoma. The receptors originated from a man aged 35-49 years with primary liver carcinoma and hepatitis B virus infection.

V is TRBV24-1 and J is TRBJ1-5; 7 nucleotides agree with TRBD1. With 4 bases clipped from V and 5 bases from J, the junction kept 7 bases outside the gene matches. This CDR3 spans 15 amino acids. The germline V gene encodes CDR1 KGHDR and CDR2 SFDVKD. The CDR3, as DNA: TGTGCCACCAGTGACGCCGGGACAGCTGATCAGCCCCAGCATTTT. As protein: CATSDAGTADQPQHF.

The V gene is TRBV5-1, the J gene TRBJ1-2; no reliable D call. V was shortened by 4 bases and J by 4 bases, with 17 bases between the two germline ends. The germline gives CDR1 SGHRS, CDR2 YFSETQ. The CDR3 has 15 amino acids. CDR3 region: CASSAQASGGYGYTF. CDR3 coding DNA: TGCGCCAGCAGCGCCCAGGCTTCGGGTGGCTATGGCTACACCTTC.

With regard to this clonotype: This may be a read error, as it is one base from a much larger clone. In this CDR3 the conserved last residue, phenylalanine or tryptophan, is missing, so a read error is likely. The V call is TRBV12-3 or TRBV12-4, the J call TRBJ2-1, with TRBD2 matching 7 bases. Unmatched junction bases numbered 4, after V lost 3 bases and J lost 2 bases. This CDR3 is built from 15 residues. CDR3 protein: CASSFTGTTYNEQFI. The DNA for the CDR3 is TGTGCCAGCAGTTTTACCGGGACTACCTACAATGAGCAGTTCATC.

The table lists this clonotype with a count of one. The junction does not match germline at one end; this may be a read error. The V call is TRBV24-1, the J call TRBJ2-5; tentatively, D is TRBD2 (5 bases). The CDR3 contains 14 residues. Germline assignment: CDR1 KGHDR and CDR2 SFDVKD. CDR3 region: CATSDPGIKETQYF. The CDR3 DNA reads as TGTGCCACAAGTGATCCCGGGATAAAAGAGACCCAGTACTTC.

As concerns this clonotype: The junction departs from the called germline gene at one end, perhaps through a read error. The chain links TRBV4-2 to TRBJ2-1; 10 positions agree with TRBD2. Germline CDR1 reads LGHNA; CDR2 reads YNFKEQ. The CDR3 extends over 17 amino acids. CDR3 amino acids: CASSQEPGLAGDNEQSF. The CDR3 DNA follows: TGTGCCAGCAGCCAGGAGCCCGGGCTAGCGGGAGACAATGAGCAGTCCTTC.

As regards this clonotype: A read error may account for a junction end that differs from germline. The rearrangement joins TRBV11-1 to TRBJ2-7; D perhaps matches TRBD2 (6 bases). This CDR3 comprises 13 residues. The V gene's germline CDR1 is SGHAT and CDR2 FQDESV (reference sequence). In DNA form, the CDR3 reads TGTGCCAGCATGGGGAGGCGATCCTACGAGCAATACTTC. Amino acids: CASMGRRSYEQYF. Supplemented by reference TRBV11-1 and TRBJ2-7, the full variable domain reads EAEVAQSPRYKITEKSQAVAFWCDPISGHATLYWYRQILGQGPELLVQFQDESVVDDSQLPKDRFSAERLKGVDSTLKIQPAELGDSAMYLCASMGRRSYEQYFGPGTRLTVT.

V usage is TRBV29-1 and J usage is TRBJ1-1, with D tentatively TRBD1 (5 bases). From germline, CDR1 is SQVTM and CDR2 ANQGSEA. Trimming removed 6 bases at V and 3 bases at J, with 17 bases between. The CDR3 loop spans 14 amino acids. CDR3 DNA: TGCAGCGTCCGCCGGTTGGGGGAGGACACTGAAGCTTTCTTT. Amino acid sequence: CSVRRLGEDTEAFF.

Points on this clonotype: Relative to the germline gene, one junction end is altered; a read error may explain this. V usage is TRBV28 and J usage is TRBJ2-4; D unclear. The CDR3 spans 16 residues. Germline V gene sequence: CDR1 MDHEN, CDR2 SYDVKM. DNA of the CDR3: TGTGCCAGCAGCGATCAAGAGCCCATAGCCAAAAACGTTCAGTATTTC. Translated, it gives CASSDQEPIAKNVQYF. Drawing the rest from reference TRBV28 and TRBJ2-4, the complete variable domain is DVKVTQSSRYLVKRTGEKVFLECVQDMDHENMFWYRQDPGLGLRLIYFSYDVKMKEKGDIPEGYSVSREKKERFSLILESASTNQTSMYLCASSDQEPIAKNVQYFGAGTRLSVL.

In the case of this clonotype: Its ends do not fully match the called genes, so a read error is possible. V and J are TRBV6-1 and TRBJ2-2; either TRBD1 or TRBD2 may fit D (5 bases each). The CDR3 sequence is 18 residues long. Germline V gene lookup returns CDR1 MNHNS and CDR2 SASEGT. The CDR3 reads CASNEALLGEANTGELFF. The CDR3 bases are TGTGCCAGCAATGAAGCGCTTCTAGGGGAAGCGAACACCGGGGAACTGTTTTTT.

As to this clonotype: The conserved closing phenylalanine or tryptophan is absent in this CDR3, likely reflecting a read error. The rearrangement uses TRBV6-5 and TRBJ1-1; no reliable D call. This CDR3 has 13 amino acids. V was shortened by 5 bases and J by 5 bases, with 12 bases between the two germline ends. CDR1 MNHEY and CDR2 SVGAGI come from the germline V gene. The CDR3 sequence: CASSMTPKTEAFI. For the CDR3, the DNA is TGTGCCAGCAGTATGACACCGAAGACTGAAGCTTTCATT.

Of note for this clonotype: A much bigger clone sits one base away, suggesting this may be a read error. The V gene is TRBV5-1, the J gene TRBJ2-5; D gene unclear. The CDR3 is 14 residues long. CDR1 and CDR2 (germline): SGHRS, YFSETQ. CDR3 amino acids: CASCLGFIGETQYF. Here the CDR3 DNA reads TGCGCCAGCTGCTTGGGGTTTATTGGAGAGACCCAGTACTTC.

This clonotype occurred once. The chain couples TRBV11-2 to TRBJ2-5; D gene unclear. The germline V gene encodes CDR1 SGHAT and CDR2 FQNNGV. This CDR3 contains 15 residues. Trimming pared 7 bases from V and 14 bases from J, leaving 29 bases between. The CDR3 here is CASNPVGLVPEIQYF. The CDR3 bases are TGTGCCAGCAACCCCGTCGGGCTAGTCCCAGAGATCCAATACTTC.

Turning to this clonotype: At one end, the junction sequence differs from germline, possibly due to a read error. CDR3 in amino acids: CAISHIDRQYF. The CDR3 DNA is TGTGCCATCAGCCACATAGATAGGCAGTATTTT. The rearrangement links TRBV6-1 to TRBJ2-3; D ambiguous. CDR1 and CDR2 (germline): MNHNS, SASEGT. CDR3 length: 11 amino acids.

Notes on this clonotype: The CDR3 carries no conserved terminal phenylalanine or tryptophan, so it likely arises from a read error. This rearrangement joins TRBV6-5 to TRBJ2-3, with 7 bases that match TRBD2. Germline values: CDR1 MNHEY, CDR2 SVGAGI. The CDR3 sequence is 15 residues long. The chain's CDR3 is CASNPGLVGTDMQYL. The CDR3 DNA is TGTGCCAGCAACCCAGGACTAGTGGGAACAGATATGCAGTATCTT.

With respect to this clonotype: The junction and the germline gene differ at one end; a read error may be behind it. The V call is TRBV7-9, the J call TRBJ2-5; 10 bases match TRBD1. Germline V gives CDR1 SEHNR, CDR2 FQNEAQ (reference sequence). CDR3 length equals 15 residues. This CDR3 is CTSSLWTGGEETQYF. CDR3 nucleotide sequence: TGTACCAGCAGCCTCTGGACAGGGGGAGAAGAGACTCAGTACTTC.

The chain uses TRBV12-2 and TRBJ2-7. TRBV12-2 is a pseudogene locus. This CDR3 comprises 13 residues. The CDR3 DNA sequence: TGTGCTAGACGCCCTAGCGCTACCTACGAGCAGTACTTC. Residues: CARRPSATYEQYF.

This clonotype came up once. One end of the junction fails to match germline, which may point to a read error. The gene calls are TRBV4-3 and TRBJ2-5; possible D gene TRBD2, 6 bases. CDR1 and CDR2 from the germline V gene are LGHNA and YSLEER. This CDR3 is built from 14 residues. The CDR3 protein is CAISQEDYLETQYF. The CDR3 nucleotides read TGCGCCATCAGCCAAGAGGACTACTTGGAGACCCAGTACTTC.

This clonotype appeared a few times. The chain uses TRBV9 and TRBJ2-5; D is perhaps TRBD1 (7 bases). This CDR3 region has 15 residues. V lost 4 bases, J lost 3 bases, and 16 bases lay in between. From germline, CDR1 is SGDLS and CDR2 YYNGEE. The DNA of the CDR3 is TGTGCCAGCAGCATAGCAGGGGGACTTGAAGAGACCCAGTACTTC. Translated, it gives CASSIAGGLEETQYF.

This clonotype appeared many times. J is TRBJ1-6 and V is TRBV2, with D possibly TRBD1 on 5 matching bases. Between the trimmed V and J ends, which lost 8 bases and 0 bases, there was a span of 8 bases. The CDR3 covers 14 residues. The germline CDR1 and CDR2 sequences are SNHLY and FYNNEI. The CDR3 is CASGADSYNSPLHF. The CDR3 region has the DNA TGTGCCAGCGGGGCAGACTCCTATAATTCACCCCTCCACTTT.

Points on this clonotype: Germline and junction disagree at one end, which may indicate a read error. V gene TRBV6-2 or TRBV6-3 combines with J gene TRBJ2-7, with D perhaps assigned TRBD1 or TRBD2 (5 bases each). CDR1 and CDR2 from the germline V gene are MNHEY and SVGEGT. CDR3 size: 17 residues. The CDR3 DNA reads as TGTACCAGCAGTTGCTCCGACTTGGGACGACGATCCTACGAGCAGTACTTC. It translates to CTSSCSDLGRRSYEQYF.

A word on this clonotype: An end of the junction differs from the germline gene, which may be a read error. The V and J genes are TRBV11-2 and TRBJ2-7, with D possibly matching TRBD1 (5 bases). This CDR3 is 12 amino acids long. Germline V gene lookup returns CDR1 SGHAT and CDR2 FQNNGV. This chain's CDR3 is CASNPWGYEHYF. The CDR3 coding sequence is TGTGCCAGTAATCCCTGGGGCTACGAGCATTACTTC. The variable domain in full, completed from reference TRBV11-2 and TRBJ2-7, reads EAGVAQSPRYKIIEKRQSVAFWCNPISGHATLYWYQQILGQGPKLLIQFQNNGVVDDSQLPKDRFSAERLKGVDSTLKIQPAKLEDSAVYLCASNPWGYEHYFGPGTRLTVT.

Concerning this clonotype itself: This may be a read error, as it is one base from a much larger clone. The chain has TRBV5-5 and TRBJ2-2; 7 nucleotides line up with TRBD2. V gave up 0 bases and J gave up 5 bases; unmatched junction bases: 7. The CDR3 contains 16 residues. CDR1 and CDR2 (germline): SGHKS, YYEKEE (reference sequence). DNA for the CDR3: TGTGCCAGCAGCTTGGCACCAAGGGGACTAACCGGGGAGCTGTTTTTT. Protein sequence: CASSLAPRGLTGELFF.

For this clonotype: Germline is not matched at one junction end, which may reflect a read error. The genes are TRBV11-2 and TRBJ2-5; D is undetermined. The germline V gene encodes CDR1 SGHAT and CDR2 FQNNGV. The length of the CDR3 is 15 residues. The CDR3 region is CASSLFQTSEEAQYF. The CDR3 bases are TGTGCCAGCAGCTTATTTCAAACATCGGAAGAGGCCCAGTACTTC.

This clonotype was seen at least ten times. The chain joins TRBV28 to TRBJ2-7; D is tentatively TRBD1 or TRBD2 (5 bases each). Trimming stripped 3 bases from V and 2 bases from J, with 20 bases between. Germline CDR1 reads MDHEN; CDR2 reads SYDVKM. The CDR3 has 17 amino acids. CDR3 residues: CASSFALSGGAAYEQYF. The CDR3 DNA is TGTGCCAGCAGTTTTGCCCTCAGCGGTGGGGCCGCCTACGAGCAGTACTTC.

Of note for this clonotype: The junction departs from the called germline gene at one end, perhaps through a read error. The chain links TRBV11-2 to TRBJ2-2, with D possibly TRBD2 on 6 matching bases. CDR3 length: 17 amino acids. Germline V gene sequence: CDR1 SGHAT, CDR2 FQNNGV. CDR3 sequence reads: CATGPGRAGENTGEVFF. As DNA, the CDR3 is TGTGCCACCGGCCCGGGGCGGGCTGGGGAAAACACTGGGGAGGTGTTTTTT.

With regard to this clonotype: At one boundary the junction diverges from the germline segment, which might be a read error. The V and J genes are TRBV5-1 and TRBJ1-5; D ambiguous. The germline CDR1 and CDR2 sequences are SGHRS and YFSETQ. The CDR3 spans 17 residues. CDR3 nucleotides: TGCGCCAGCAGCTTGTCCCGCGCCCAGCGGGGTCAACAGCCCCAGCTTTTT. Protein sequence: CASSLSRAQRGQQPQLF.

This clonotype was observed once. The junction does not match germline at one end; this may be a read error. The chain employs TRBV11-3 and TRBJ2-7; no definite D call. The germline V gene encodes CDR1 SGHNT and CDR2 YENEEA. CDR3 length: 13 amino acids. The CDR3 sequence is CASSLVESYDQYF. The CDR3 DNA sequence: TGTGCCAGCAGCCTGGTAGAGTCCTACGACCAGTACTTC.

About this clonotype itself: One end of the junction is discordant with germline, which a read error may explain. The chain has TRBV29-1 and TRBJ2-5; D remains unclear. Looked up from germline, CDR1 is SQVTM and CDR2 is ANQGSEA. The CDR3 is 12 residues long. CDR3 sequence reads: CSAATLQDTQYF. Here the CDR3 DNA reads TGCAGTGCCGCGACTTTGCAAGATACCCAGTACTTC.

To note about this clonotype: The junction departs from germline at one end; a sequencing error may be responsible. The rearrangement joins TRBV29-1 to TRBJ2-3, with 9 bases fitting TRBD1. Germline loops: CDR1 SQVTM, CDR2 ANQGSEA. CDR3 length: 14 residues. DNA of the CDR3: TGCAGCGTCGGCGCGGGACAGGGTACAGACACGCAGTTTTTT. It specifies CSVGAGQGTDTQFF.

This clonotype was detected only once. This may be a read error, as it is one base from a much larger clone. The chain couples TRBV7-9 to TRBJ2-7; D remains unclear. The CDR3 has 13 amino acids. Germline CDR1 is SEHNR and CDR2 is FQNEAQ (reference sequence). The CDR3 sequence: CVSSLNVLPVPYF. The CDR3 DNA follows: TGTGTCAGCAGCTTAAACGTTCTACCGGTTCCGTACTTC.